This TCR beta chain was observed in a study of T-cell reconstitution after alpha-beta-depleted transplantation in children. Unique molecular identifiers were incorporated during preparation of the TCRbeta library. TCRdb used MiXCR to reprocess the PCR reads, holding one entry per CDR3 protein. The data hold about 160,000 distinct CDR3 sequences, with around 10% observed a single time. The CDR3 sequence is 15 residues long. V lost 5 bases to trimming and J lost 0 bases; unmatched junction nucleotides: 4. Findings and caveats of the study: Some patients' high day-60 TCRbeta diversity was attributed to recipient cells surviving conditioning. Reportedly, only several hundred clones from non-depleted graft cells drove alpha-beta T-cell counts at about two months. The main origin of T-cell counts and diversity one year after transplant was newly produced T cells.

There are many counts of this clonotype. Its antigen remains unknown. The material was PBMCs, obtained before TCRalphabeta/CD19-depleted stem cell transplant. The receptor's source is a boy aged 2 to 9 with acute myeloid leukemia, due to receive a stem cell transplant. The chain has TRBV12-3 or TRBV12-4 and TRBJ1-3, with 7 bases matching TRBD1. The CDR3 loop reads CASSPRQGSGNTIYF. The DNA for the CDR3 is TGTGCCAGCAGTCCCCGACAGGGCTCTGGAAACACCATATATTTT.